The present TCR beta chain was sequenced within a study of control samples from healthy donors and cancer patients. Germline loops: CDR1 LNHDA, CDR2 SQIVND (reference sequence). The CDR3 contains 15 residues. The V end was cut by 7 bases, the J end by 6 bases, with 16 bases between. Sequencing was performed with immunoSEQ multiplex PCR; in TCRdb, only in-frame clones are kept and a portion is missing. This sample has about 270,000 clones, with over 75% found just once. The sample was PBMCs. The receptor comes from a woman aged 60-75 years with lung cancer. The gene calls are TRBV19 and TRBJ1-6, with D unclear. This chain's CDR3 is CASMRQSKTNSPLHF. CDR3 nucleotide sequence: TGTGCCAGTATGCGCCAGTCTAAGACTAATTCACCCCTCCACTTT.